Sequencing of this TCR beta chain was carried out in a study of T cells in narcolepsy. About the study: Patients with NT1 or NT2 and healthy control donors were enrolled.

The CDR3 is made up of 14 amino acids. V lost 4 bases to trimming and J lost 3 bases; unmatched junction nucleotides: 3. Germline V gene lookup returns CDR1 SGHDT and CDR2 YYEEEE. On this clone: Other DNA sequences in the same sample also yield this CDR3.

Sequencing was performed with immunoSEQ multiplex PCR; in TCRdb, only in-frame clones are kept and a portion is missing. Of some 34,000 clones in the sample, roughly 88% were seen once. This TCR was sampled from a human donor with narcolepsy. The V call is TRBV5-6, the J call TRBJ2-3; 9 bases are a match to TRBD1. Source material: CD45RA- memory CD4+ T cells from PBMCs. DNA of the CDR3: TGTGCCAGCAGCCGGGGACAGGGAACAGATACGCAGTATTTT. It is translated as CASSRGQGTDTQYF.